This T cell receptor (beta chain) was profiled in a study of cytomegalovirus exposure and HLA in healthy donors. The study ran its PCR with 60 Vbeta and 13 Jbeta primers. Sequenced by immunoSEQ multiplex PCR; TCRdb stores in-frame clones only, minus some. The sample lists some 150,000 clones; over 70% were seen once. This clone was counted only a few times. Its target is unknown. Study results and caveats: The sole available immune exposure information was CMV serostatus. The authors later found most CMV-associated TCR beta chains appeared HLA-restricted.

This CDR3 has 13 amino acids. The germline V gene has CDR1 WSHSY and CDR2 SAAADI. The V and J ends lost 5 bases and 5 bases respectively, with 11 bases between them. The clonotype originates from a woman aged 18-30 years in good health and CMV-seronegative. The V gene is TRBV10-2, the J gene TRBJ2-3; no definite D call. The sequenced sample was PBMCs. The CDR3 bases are TGCGCCAGCAGTCCCTTTTTGCGAGATACGCAGTATTTT. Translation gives CASSPFLRDTQYF.